The 15 T cell receptor beta chains given below trace back to one sample, sequenced in a study of blood T cell repertoires in COVID-19. Repertoires were generated with immunoSEQ multiplex PCR, while TCRdb's copy carries only in-frame clones and drops some. The profile shows about 88,000 clones, 85% of them singletons. The sequencing sample was made of peripheral blood. These receptors originate from a woman in her seventies with acute or convalescent COVID-19.

This clone was detected once. The chain has TRBV3-1 (or the pseudogene TRBV3-2) and TRBJ2-1; 13 bases are shared with TRBD2. This CDR3 comprises 16 residues. Germline CDR1 is LGHDT and CDR2 is YNNKEL (reference sequence). The junction had 4 bases not matched to a gene; V was cut back by 4 bases and J by 4 bases. For the CDR3, the DNA is TGTGCCAGCAGCCCGGGACTAGCGGGGAAATACAATGAGCAGTTCTTC. Protein product: CASSPGLAGKYNEQFF.

This chain connects TRBV15 to TRBJ2-2; TRBD2 is a possible D gene (6 bases). The germline V and J ends were trimmed by 7 bases and 0 bases, with 9 bases remaining between them. Germline CDR1 LNHNV, CDR2 YYDKDF (reference sequence). The CDR3 extends over 14 amino acids. Here the CDR3 reads CATMTGANTGELFF. Here the CDR3 DNA reads TGTGCCACCATGACGGGAGCGAACACCGGGGAGCTGTTTTTT. Filled out from reference TRBV15 and TRBJ2-2, the complete variable domain reads DAMVIQNPRYQVTQFGKPVTLSCSQTLNHNVMYWYQQKSSQAPKLLFHYYDKDFNNEADTPDNFQSRRPNTSFCFLDIRSPGLGDTAMYLCATMTGANTGELFFGEGSRLTVL.

This clone was found once. For the CDR3, the DNA is TGTGCCAGCAGCTTCCCGGGACAGGGCGTTACTGAAGCTTTCTTT. It codes for CASSFPGQGVTEAFF. The chain carries TRBV5-4 and TRBJ1-1, with 9 positions matching TRBD1. Germline-derived CDR1 and CDR2 are SGHNT and YYREEE (reference sequence). The CDR3 length is 15 residues. V lost 2 bases, J lost 5 bases, and 7 bases stayed unmatched.

The chain is built from TRBV5-1 and TRBJ1-2, with D possibly matching TRBD1 (5 bases). The V gene's germline CDR1 is SGHRS and CDR2 YFSETQ. CDR3 size: 14 residues. Trimming took off 4 bases at V and 0 bases at J, with 10 bases between the two ends. CDR3 bases: TGCGCCAGCAGCGCCACAGGAGCTAACTATGGCTACACCTTC. It is translated as CASSATGANYGYTF.

The chain has TRBV3-1 (or the pseudogene TRBV3-2) and TRBJ1-5; 7 positions agree with TRBD1. Germline assignment: CDR1 LGHDT and CDR2 YNNKEL (reference sequence). V trimming: 4 bases; J trimming: 6 bases; junction bases outside the gene matches: 12. The CDR3 has 16 residues. This CDR3 reads CASSPIRDRFSQPQHF. In nucleotides, the CDR3 is TGTGCCAGCAGCCCAATACGGGACAGATTCAGTCAGCCCCAGCATTTT.

V usage is TRBV7-2 and J usage is TRBJ1-5, with 10 bases fitting TRBD1. This CDR3 is built from 15 residues. The germline CDR1 and CDR2 sequences are SGHTA and FQGNSA. The V gene end was trimmed by 4 bases and the J gene end by 4 bases; junction bases not matched to a gene: 4. DNA for the CDR3: TGTGCCAGCAGCTCCGACAGGGGGCAGAATCAGCCCCAGCATTTT. Translation gives CASSSDRGQNQPQHF. Together with reference TRBV7-2 and TRBJ1-5, the CDR3 gives the full variable domain: GAGVSQSPSNKVTEKGKDVELRCDPISGHTALYWYRQSLGQGLEFLIYFQGNSAPDKSGLPSDRFSAERTGGSVSTLTIQRTQQEDSAVYLCASSSDRGQNQPQHFGDGTRLSIL.

The chain is built from TRBV27 and TRBJ1-1, with 7 nucleotides matching TRBD1. Germline-derived CDR1 and CDR2 are MNHEY and SMNVEV (reference sequence). Germline trimming cut 8 bases from V and 2 bases from J; bases unmatched to any gene: 5. CDR3 length: 13 amino acids. CDR3 sequence reads: CASGSGGNTEAFF. DNA for the CDR3: TGTGCCAGCGGGTCAGGGGGAAACACTGAAGCTTTCTTT.

The chain employs TRBV28 and TRBJ1-1; no firm D call. The CDR3 contains 11 residues. CDR1 is MDHEN, CDR2 SYDVKM, per germline. Trimming pared 2 bases from V and 8 bases from J, leaving 6 bases between. The CDR3 loop reads CASSLRSEAFF. CDR3 coding DNA: TGTGCCAGCAGTTTACGGTCCGAAGCTTTCTTT.

The chain couples TRBV6-5 to TRBJ2-2; TRBD1 matches at 8 bases. Per germline, CDR1 MNHEY and CDR2 SVGAGI. V trimming: 6 bases; J trimming: 4 bases; junction bases outside the gene matches: 7. The CDR3 loop spans 15 amino acids. DNA for the CDR3: TGTGCCAGCAGCCTGGACAGGGCGGGCACCGGGGAGCTGTTTTTT. Residues: CASSLDRAGTGELFF.

This chain links TRBV7-9 with TRBJ2-3; 8 bases align to TRBD2. CDR1 and CDR2 (germline): SEHNR, FQNEAQ (reference sequence). The CDR3 runs 17 residues. V was pared by 4 bases and J by 4 bases, with 13 bases of the junction left unmatched. As DNA, the CDR3 is TGTGCCAGCAGCTCCACTCGGGGGGGGGCCAGAGCAGATACGCAGTATTTT. Translation gives CASSSTRGGARADTQYF.

This clone was seen a few times. DNA for the CDR3: TGTGCCAGCAGAGTCAATCCAGGGATTTCCTACGAGCAGTACGTC. As protein: CASRVNPGISYEQYV. The J gene is TRBJ2-7, the V gene TRBV2, with a weak D call TRBD1 (5 bases). Germline assignment: CDR1 SNHLY and CDR2 FYNNEI. This CDR3 region has 15 residues. Trimming left V 6 bases short and J 1 base short, with 16 bases between.

Details on this clone: At one of its ends the junction is not consistent with the germline gene, which may arise from a read error. The V gene is TRBV27, the J gene TRBJ1-2; possibly TRBD1 for D (6 bases). Looked up from germline, CDR1 is MNHEY and CDR2 is SMNVEV (reference sequence). The CDR3 contains 19 residues. The CDR3 nucleotides read TGTGCCAGCAGCCCGGTTGGGGTGATCGGCAGGGGATTTAACGATGGCTACACCTTC. Translation gives CASSPVGVIGRGFNDGYTF.

The chain employs TRBV10-3 and TRBJ1-1; D perhaps matches TRBD1 (6 bases). Trimming shortened V by 4 bases and J by 10 bases, and 25 bases separated the two germline ends. Germline V gene sequence: CDR1 ENHRY, CDR2 SYGVKD. This CDR3 is built from 16 residues. CDR3 loop: CAISVRGDSWGLGAFF. CDR3 nucleotides: TGTGCCATCAGTGTTCGGGGGGATTCGTGGGGGCTTGGAGCTTTCTTT.

This clone was found many times. The rearrangement uses TRBV5-1 and TRBJ1-5; D may be TRBD1 (6 bases). Trimming left V 1 base short and J 2 bases short, with 10 bases between. The germline gives CDR1 SGHRS, CDR2 YFSETQ. The CDR3 covers 15 residues. The CDR3 is CASSLQSGGNQPQHF. The CDR3 coding sequence is TGCGCCAGCAGCTTGCAATCAGGGGGCAATCAGCCCCAGCATTTT. The whole variable domain, remainder taken from reference TRBV5-1 and TRBJ1-5, is KAGVTQTPRYLIKTRGQQVTLSCSPISGHRSVSWYQQTPGQGLQFLFEYFSETQRNKGNFPGRFSGRQFSNSRSEMNVSTLELGDSALYLCASSLQSGGNQPQHFGDGTRLSIL.

This sequence joins TRBV28 and TRBJ1-2; TRBD1 matches 8 bases. This CDR3 comprises 14 residues. Germline trimming cut 5 bases from V and 5 bases from J; bases unmatched to any gene: 7. Germline CDR1 MDHEN, CDR2 SYDVKM. DNA for the CDR3: TGTGCCAGCAGTGCGGGACAGGCAGAGTATGGCTACACCTTC. Its translation: CASSAGQAEYGYTF.